These T cell receptor beta chains were read from a single sample in a study of T-cell reconstitution after alpha-beta-depleted transplantation in children. Each CDR3 protein gets one entry after TCRdb re-called the PCR reads with MiXCR. The sample comprises around 450,000 distinct CDR3 sequences, 43% of which are singletons, and approximately 30% rests with the top ten. This sample comprised PBMCs, obtained before TCRalphabeta/CD19-depleted stem cell transplant. The receptors shown here come from a girl aged 2 to 9 with aplastic anemia, due to receive a stem cell transplant. CDR3s include the opening cysteine and the closing phenylalanine or tryptophan. Each record gives: D gene, J gene, V gene, clone size, CDR3 DNA, CDR3 protein. D genes are given only for firm matches. Clone size, where shown, is once, few, many, or a class for clones that have expanded.

TRBD1 TRBJ2-7 TRBV15 few TGTGCCACCAGCGGAAGACAGGGGGTCTCCTACGAGCAGTACTTC CATSGRQGVSYEQYF
TRBD1 TRBJ2-3 TRBV12-3/TRBV12-4 . TGTGCCAGCAGCCGGACAGGGGGCACAGATACGCAGTATTTT CASSRTGGTDTQYF
TRBD1 TRBJ2-1 TRBV20-1 . TGCAGTGCTAGAGACTATAGACAGGGACATAACAATGAGCAGTTCTTC CSARDYRQGHNNEQFF
TRBD2 TRBJ2-7 TRBV6-1 . TGTGCCACCTCGTCGCCTATCAAGCTGGGCGGGAGAGAGCAGTACTTC CATSSPIKLGGREQYF
TRBD2 TRBJ2-1 TRBV7-8 few TGTGCCAGCAGCTTGCTGGTGGGACTAGCGGAAAATGAGCAGTTCTTC CASSLLVGLAENEQFF
. TRBJ2-3 TRBV9 many TGTGCCAGCAACCCACGTCCGACTTCCACAGATACGCAGTATTTT CASNPRPTSTDTQYF
. TRBJ2-7 TRBV20-1 . TGCAGTGCTGGACAAGGGGACACTCTAAACGAGCAGTACTTC CSAGQGDTLNEQYF
. TRBJ2-2 TRBV5-1 . TGCGCCAGCAGCCACCCTATGGCCGGGGAGCTGTTTTTT CASSHPMAGELFF
. TRBJ2-1 TRBV7-4 . TGTGCCAGCAGCTTAGGGCCGAGCACTCCTTATTTAGGGTTCTTC CASSLGPSTPYLGFF
. TRBJ2-7 TRBV20-1 . TGCAGCCAGACGGGGGCGATAGGGAGCGAGCAGTACTTC CSQTGAIGSEQYF
. TRBJ2-3 TRBV20-1 few TGCAGTGCCGCGCGGACTGGGGATACGCAGTATTTT CSAARTGDTQYF
. TRBJ1-2 TRBV7-2 . TGTGCCAGCAGCTTAGCCCCGAACAGAGGGAAAAACTATGGCTACACCTTC CASSLAPNRGKNYGYTF
TRBD1 TRBJ1-5 TRBV6-1 few TGTGCCAGCAGTGTAGTACAGGGGGGGGATGGTCCCCAGCATTTT CASSVVQGGDGPQHF
. TRBJ1-1 TRBV20-1 few TGCAGTGCGCGTCCAGGGTCAAGGAACACTGAAGCTTTCTTT CSARPGSRNTEAFF
. TRBJ2-2 TRBV5-1 . TGCGCCAGCAGCTCCAGGGGTCATAACACCGGGGAGCTGTTTTTT CASSSRGHNTGELFF
TRBD2 TRBJ2-1 TRBV29-1 . TGCAGCGCCGGTGGGGGGGAGGTTGAGCAGTTCTTC CSAGGGEVEQFF
TRBD2 TRBJ2-1 TRBV10-3 . TGTGCCATCAGTGGGAGTAGCGGGGGGGATCTTCATGAGCAGTTCTTC CAISGSSGGDLHEQFF
TRBD1 TRBJ2-1 TRBV12-5 . TGTGCTAGTGGTTCCACCCGGGACAGGGTTTACAATGAGCAGTTCTTC CASGSTRDRVYNEQFF
. TRBJ1-5 TRBV20-1 once TGCAGTGCTAGAGATAGTGGAGGGGGTCAGCCCCAGCATTTT CSARDSGGGQPQHF
. TRBJ2-3 TRBV12-3/TRBV12-4 . TGTGCCAGCACCAAAAGCGGGCCCCCGCAGTATTTT CASTKSGPPQYF
. TRBJ2-1 TRBV30 . TGTGCCTGGGGGACTGGCAACGGTGAGCAGTTCTTC CAWGTGNGEQFF
. TRBJ1-5 TRBV19 once TGTGCCAGTAGTATAGGAAGAATGGGAAATCAGCCCCAGCATTTT CASSIGRMGNQPQHF
TRBD1 TRBJ2-7 TRBV9 . TGTGCCAGCAGCGGGGGAGTGGGACAGGGGACCGACGAGCAGTACTTC CASSGGVGQGTDEQYF
TRBD1 TRBJ2-7 TRBV2 . TGTGCCATAGAGGGGCAGGGGGCGTACGAGCAGTACTTC CAIEGQGAYEQYF
TRBD2 TRBJ2-3 TRBV11-2 many TGTGCCAGCAGCTTAGATCCGGGAAGTACGGGGGGTACAGATACGCAGTATTTT CASSLDPGSTGGTDTQYF
TRBD2 TRBJ2-7 TRBV29-1 many TGCAGCGTCCTAGCGGAGTACTCCTACGAGCAGTACTTC CSVLAEYSYEQYF
. TRBJ2-2 TRBV4-2 . TGTGCCAGCAGCCAAGGTTCCTGGTCCCCGGGCGGGACGAACACCGGGGAGCTGTTTTTT CASSQGSWSPGGTNTGELFF
TRBD2 TRBJ2-2 TRBV2 . TGTGCCAGCCGTGGACTAGCGGGAGTTACCGGGGAGCTGTTTTTT CASRGLAGVTGELFF
. TRBJ2-7 TRBV6-1 many TGTGCCAGCAGTGTACGGCAGGCCTACGAGCAGTACTTC CASSVRQAYEQYF
. TRBJ2-1 TRBV20-1 many TGCAGTGGCGTAAGCGGCAATGAGCAGTTCTTC CSGVSGNEQFF
. TRBJ2-3 TRBV28 once TGTGCCAGCAGTTCCCACAGGGACCCAGATACGCAGTATTTT CASSSHRDPDTQYF
TRBD2 TRBJ2-4 TRBV14 . TGTGCCAGCAGCCAAGGACTAGCGGGAGCCATTCAGTACTTC CASSQGLAGAIQYF
. TRBJ2-5 TRBV14 . TGTGCCAGCAGCCAAGGAGAGCACTTACCTTGGGAGACCCAGTACTTC CASSQGEHLPWETQYF
. TRBJ2-7 TRBV29-1 . TGCAGCACCCAGGGGAAGACAACCTACGAGCAGTACTTC CSTQGKTTYEQYF
TRBD2 TRBJ2-3 TRBV11-2 many TGTGCCAGCAGCTCCCTTGGTCTAGCGGGAGGGAAGGGAACAGATACGCAGTATTTT CASSSLGLAGGKGTDTQYF
. TRBJ2-1 TRBV20-1 few TGCAGTGCTCTAGACGGGGGGCAGTTCTTC CSALDGGQFF
TRBD1 TRBJ2-3 TRBV5-1 . TGCGCCAGCAGCCTTAAGGACAGGCGCACAGATACGCAGTATTTT CASSLKDRRTDTQYF
. TRBJ2-4 TRBV6-4 . TGTGCCAGCAGCGCCCTCGGGGCCAAAAACATTCAGTACTTC CASSALGAKNIQYF
TRBD2 TRBJ2-1 TRBV7-2 many TGTGCCAGCAGCTCACCGGGGGGGCCGAGCTCCTACAATGAGCAGTTCTTC CASSSPGGPSSYNEQFF
. TRBJ2-5 TRBV5-1 . TGCGCCAGCAGCTCTAGCGCCAGGGGGGAGACCCAGTACTTC CASSSSARGETQYF
TRBD1 TRBJ1-2 TRBV12-3/TRBV12-4 few TGTGCCAGCAGTCCAGACAGGGACGGCTACACCTTC CASSPDRDGYTF
TRBD1 TRBJ2-7 TRBV6-1 few TGTGCCAGTCTTATCTGGCGGACAGGATCCTACGAGCAGTACTTC CASLIWRTGSYEQYF
TRBD2 TRBJ2-7 TRBV5-6 . TGTGCCAGCAGCTTTTACGGGGGGGCGAACCGCGAGCAGTACTTC CASSFYGGANREQYF
. TRBJ1-1 TRBV5-1 . TGCGCCAGCAGCACCGACACGAACACTGAAGCTTTCTTT CASSTDTNTEAFF
. TRBJ2-1 TRBV12-3/TRBV12-4 many TGTGCCAGCAGTTTTAACAGCAATGAGCAGTTCTTC CASSFNSNEQFF
. TRBJ1-1 TRBV12-3/TRBV12-4 . TGTGCCAGCAGTGCAGGGCGAGGCACTGAAGCTTTCTTT CASSAGRGTEAFF
. TRBJ1-4 TRBV7-2 many TGTGCCAGCAGCTCCCAGGGAACTAATGAAAAACTGTTTTTT CASSSQGTNEKLFF
TRBD1 TRBJ1-5 TRBV19 few TGTGCCAGTAGTAGCAGATCCGGACTGGCAGGGGGCAGTCAGCCCCAGCATTTT CASSSRSGLAGGSQPQHF
. TRBJ2-2 TRBV28 many TGTGCCAGCAGTTTGATCGGGAGAGGCACCGGGGAGCTGTTTTTT CASSLIGRGTGELFF
TRBD2 TRBJ2-7 TRBV20-1 once TGCAGTGCTAGTAGGCACCCTAGCGGGAGTTACGAGCAGTACTTC CSASRHPSGSYEQYF
. TRBJ2-1 TRBV29-1 . TGCAGCGTTGCCGGACACCTCTCCTACAATGAGCAGTTCTTC CSVAGHLSYNEQFF
. TRBJ2-3 TRBV9 . TGTGCCAGCAGCGTAGAGGTCCGGACAGATACGCAGTATTTT CASSVEVRTDTQYF
TRBD2 TRBJ2-2 TRBV9 many TGTGCCAGCAGCGTAGATCCAGGGAGCGGGAAGCTGTTTTTT CASSVDPGSGKLFF
. TRBJ2-5 TRBV4-1 many TGCGCCAGCAGCCAAGACGGACATCCCCAAGAGACCCAGTACTTC CASSQDGHPQETQYF
. TRBJ2-1 TRBV20-1 . TGCAGTGCTAGAGTTCCGCTTGGGGTTACTAGCTCCTACAATGAGCAGTTCTTC CSARVPLGVTSSYNEQFF
TRBD2 TRBJ2-1 TRBV9 . TGTGCCAGCAGGGTGACTAGCGGGGGTCATATCAATGAGCAGTTCTTC CASRVTSGGHINEQFF
. TRBJ2-3 TRBV6-1 . TGTGCCAGCAGTCCCCAGGGCGCAGATACGCAGTATTTT CASSPQGADTQYF